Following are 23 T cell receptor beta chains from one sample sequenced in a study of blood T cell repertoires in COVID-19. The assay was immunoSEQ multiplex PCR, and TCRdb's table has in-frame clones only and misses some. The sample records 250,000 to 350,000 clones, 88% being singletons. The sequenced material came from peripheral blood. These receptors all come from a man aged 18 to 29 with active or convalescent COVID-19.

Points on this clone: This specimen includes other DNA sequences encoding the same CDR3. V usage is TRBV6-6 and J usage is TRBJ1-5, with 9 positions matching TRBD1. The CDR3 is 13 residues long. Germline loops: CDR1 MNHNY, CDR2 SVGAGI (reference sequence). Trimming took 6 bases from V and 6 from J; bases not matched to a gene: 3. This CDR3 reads CASSDRGSQPQHF. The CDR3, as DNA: TGTGCCAGCAGCGACAGGGGGTCTCAGCCCCAGCATTTT.

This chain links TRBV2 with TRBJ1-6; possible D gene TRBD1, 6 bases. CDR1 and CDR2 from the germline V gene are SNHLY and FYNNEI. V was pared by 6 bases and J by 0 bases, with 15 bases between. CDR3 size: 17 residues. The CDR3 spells CASRAGTLSSYNSPLHF. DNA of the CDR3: TGTGCCAGCAGGGCCGGGACACTTAGCTCCTATAATTCACCCCTCCACTTT.

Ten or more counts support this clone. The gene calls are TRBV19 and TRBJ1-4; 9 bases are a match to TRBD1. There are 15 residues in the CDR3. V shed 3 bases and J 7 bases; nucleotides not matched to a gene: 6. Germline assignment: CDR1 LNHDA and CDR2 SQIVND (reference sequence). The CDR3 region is CASSIPGTGFEKLFF. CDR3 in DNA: TGTGCCAGTAGTATCCCCGGGACAGGGTTTGAAAAACTGTTTTTT. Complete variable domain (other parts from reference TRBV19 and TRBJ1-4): DGGITQSPKYLFRKEGQNVTLSCEQNLNHDAMYWYRQDPGQGLRLIYYSQIVNDFQKGDIAEGYSVSREKKESFPLTVTSAQKNPTAFYLCASSIPGTGFEKLFFGSGTQLSVL.

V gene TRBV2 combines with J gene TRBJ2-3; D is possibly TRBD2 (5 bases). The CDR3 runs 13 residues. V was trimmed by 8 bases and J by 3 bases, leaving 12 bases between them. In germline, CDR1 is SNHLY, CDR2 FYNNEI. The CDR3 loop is CASLSAGTDTQYF. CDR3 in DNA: TGTGCCAGCTTATCCGCGGGTACAGATACGCAGTATTTT.

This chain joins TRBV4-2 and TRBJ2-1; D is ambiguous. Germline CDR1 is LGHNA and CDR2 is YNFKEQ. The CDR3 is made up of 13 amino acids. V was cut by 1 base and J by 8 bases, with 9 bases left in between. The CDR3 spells CASSQAVHDEQFF. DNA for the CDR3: TGTGCCAGCAGCCAAGCCGTACACGATGAGCAGTTCTTC.

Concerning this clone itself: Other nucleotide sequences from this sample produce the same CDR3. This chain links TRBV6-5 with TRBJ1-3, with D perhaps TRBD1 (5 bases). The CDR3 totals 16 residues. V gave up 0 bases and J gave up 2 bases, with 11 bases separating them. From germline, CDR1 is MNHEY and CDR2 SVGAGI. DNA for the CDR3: TGTGCCAGCAGTTACTCATTGGCGGGGGCTGGAAACACCATATATTTT. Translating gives CASSYSLAGAGNTIYF.

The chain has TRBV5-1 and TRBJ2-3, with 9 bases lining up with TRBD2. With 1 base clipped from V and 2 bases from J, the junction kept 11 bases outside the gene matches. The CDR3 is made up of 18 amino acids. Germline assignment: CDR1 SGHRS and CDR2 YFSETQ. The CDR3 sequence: CASSLYVSGGKDTDTQYF. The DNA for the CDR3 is TGCGCCAGCAGCTTGTATGTGAGCGGGGGGAAAGACACAGATACGCAGTATTTT.

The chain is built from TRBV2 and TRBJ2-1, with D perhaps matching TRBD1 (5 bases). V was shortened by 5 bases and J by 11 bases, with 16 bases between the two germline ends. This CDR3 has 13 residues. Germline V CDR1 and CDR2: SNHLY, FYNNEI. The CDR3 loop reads CASSSEQGDKQFF. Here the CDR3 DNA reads TGTGCCAGCAGTAGTGAGCAGGGTGATAAGCAGTTCTTC.

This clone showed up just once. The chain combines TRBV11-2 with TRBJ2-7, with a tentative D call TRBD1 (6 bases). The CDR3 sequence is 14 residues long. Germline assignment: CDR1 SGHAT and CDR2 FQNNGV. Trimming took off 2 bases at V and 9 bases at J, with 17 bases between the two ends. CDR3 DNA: TGTGCCAGCAGCTTACAATGGACAGATCCTAGGCAGTACTTC. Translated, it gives CASSLQWTDPRQYF.

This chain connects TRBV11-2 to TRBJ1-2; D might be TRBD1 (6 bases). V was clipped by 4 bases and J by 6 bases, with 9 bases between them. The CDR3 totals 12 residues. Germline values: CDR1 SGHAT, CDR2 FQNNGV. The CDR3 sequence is CASSSQGHGYTF. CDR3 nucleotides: TGTGCCAGCAGCTCCCAGGGGCATGGCTACACCTTC.

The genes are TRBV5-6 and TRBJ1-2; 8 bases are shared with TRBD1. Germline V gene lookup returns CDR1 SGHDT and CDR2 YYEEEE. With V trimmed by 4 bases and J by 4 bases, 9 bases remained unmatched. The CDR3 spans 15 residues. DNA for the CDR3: TGTGCCAGCAGCCGTCCCGGGACAGGACCCTATGGCTACACCTTC. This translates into CASSRPGTGPYGYTF.

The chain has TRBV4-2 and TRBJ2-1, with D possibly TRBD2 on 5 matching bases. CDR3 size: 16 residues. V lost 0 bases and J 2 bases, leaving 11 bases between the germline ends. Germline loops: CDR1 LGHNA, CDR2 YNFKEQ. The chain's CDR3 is CASSQDEGIPYNEQFF. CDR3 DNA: TGTGCCAGCAGCCAAGATGAGGGAATCCCCTACAATGAGCAGTTCTTC.

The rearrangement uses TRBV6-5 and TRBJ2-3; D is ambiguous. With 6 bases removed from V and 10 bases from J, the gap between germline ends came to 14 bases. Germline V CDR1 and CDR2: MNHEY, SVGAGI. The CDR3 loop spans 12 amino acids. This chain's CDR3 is CASSGETVAQYF. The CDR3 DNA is TGTGCCAGCAGCGGAGAAACTGTAGCGCAGTATTTT.

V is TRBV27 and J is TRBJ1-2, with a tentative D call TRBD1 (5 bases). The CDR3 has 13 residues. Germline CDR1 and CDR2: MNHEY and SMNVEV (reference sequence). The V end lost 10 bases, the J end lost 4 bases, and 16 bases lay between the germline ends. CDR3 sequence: CATMRGSGYGYTF. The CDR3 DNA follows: TGTGCCACGATGCGGGGCTCTGGCTATGGCTACACCTTC.

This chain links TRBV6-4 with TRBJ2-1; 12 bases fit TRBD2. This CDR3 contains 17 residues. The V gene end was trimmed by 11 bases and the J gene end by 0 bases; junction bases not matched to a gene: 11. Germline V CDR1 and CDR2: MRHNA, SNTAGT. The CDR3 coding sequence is TGTGCCTCCAGCAACCCTAGCGGGGGGGACTCCTACAATGAGCAGTTCTTC. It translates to CASSNPSGGDSYNEQFF.

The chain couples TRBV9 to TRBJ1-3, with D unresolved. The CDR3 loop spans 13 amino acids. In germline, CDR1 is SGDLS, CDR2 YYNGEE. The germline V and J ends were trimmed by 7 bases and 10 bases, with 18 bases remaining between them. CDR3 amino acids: CASRRLGEDTIYF. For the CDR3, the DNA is TGTGCCAGCCGTCGGTTGGGAGAAGATACCATATATTTT.

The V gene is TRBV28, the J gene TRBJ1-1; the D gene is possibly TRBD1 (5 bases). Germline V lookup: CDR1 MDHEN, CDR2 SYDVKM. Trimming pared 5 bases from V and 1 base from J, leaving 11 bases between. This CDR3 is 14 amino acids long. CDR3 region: CASSLHGGNTEAFF. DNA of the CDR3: TGTGCCAGCAGTCTACACGGGGGGAACACTGAAGCTTTCTTT.

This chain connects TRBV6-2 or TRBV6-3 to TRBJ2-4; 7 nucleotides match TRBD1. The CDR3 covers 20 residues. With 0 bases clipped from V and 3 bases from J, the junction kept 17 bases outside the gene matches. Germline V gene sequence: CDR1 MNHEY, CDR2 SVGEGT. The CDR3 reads CASSYSWTGRPMGGKNIQYF. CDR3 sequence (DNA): TGTGCCAGCAGTTACTCTTGGACAGGACGCCCCATGGGTGGCAAAAACATTCAGTACTTC.

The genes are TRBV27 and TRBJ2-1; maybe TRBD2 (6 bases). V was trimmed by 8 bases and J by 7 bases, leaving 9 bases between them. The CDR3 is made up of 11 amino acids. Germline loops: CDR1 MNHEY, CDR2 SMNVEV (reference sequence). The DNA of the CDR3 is TGTGCCAGCGCTGGGGGGAATGAGCAGTTCTTC. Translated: CASAGGNEQFF.

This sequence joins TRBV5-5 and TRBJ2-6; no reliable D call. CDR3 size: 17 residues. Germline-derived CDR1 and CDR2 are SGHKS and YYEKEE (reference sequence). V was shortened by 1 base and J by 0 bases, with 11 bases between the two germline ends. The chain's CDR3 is CASSLWAPFSGANVLTF. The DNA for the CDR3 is TGTGCCAGCAGCTTGTGGGCCCCCTTCTCTGGGGCCAACGTCCTGACTTTC.

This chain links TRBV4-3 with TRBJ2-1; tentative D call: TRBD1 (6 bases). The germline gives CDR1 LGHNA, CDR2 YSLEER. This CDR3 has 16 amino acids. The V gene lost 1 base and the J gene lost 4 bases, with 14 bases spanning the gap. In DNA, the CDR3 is TGCGCCAGCAGCCAAGCATTTTGGGGGCTTTACAATGAGCAGTTCTTC. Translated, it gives CASSQAFWGLYNEQFF.

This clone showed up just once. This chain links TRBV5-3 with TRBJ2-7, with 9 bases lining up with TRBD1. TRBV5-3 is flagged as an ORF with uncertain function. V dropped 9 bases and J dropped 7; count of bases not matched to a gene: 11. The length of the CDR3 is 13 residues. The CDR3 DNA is TGTGCCACAATAGTCGACAGGGGGAAAGAGCAGTACTTC. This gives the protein CATIVDRGKEQYF.

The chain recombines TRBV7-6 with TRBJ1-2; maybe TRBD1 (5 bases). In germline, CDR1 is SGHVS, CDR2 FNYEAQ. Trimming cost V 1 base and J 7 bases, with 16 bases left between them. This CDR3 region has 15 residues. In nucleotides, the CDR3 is TGTGCCAGCAGCTTAGACGTGGTGGGGGGTCGTGGCTACACCTTC. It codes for CASSLDVVGGRGYTF.